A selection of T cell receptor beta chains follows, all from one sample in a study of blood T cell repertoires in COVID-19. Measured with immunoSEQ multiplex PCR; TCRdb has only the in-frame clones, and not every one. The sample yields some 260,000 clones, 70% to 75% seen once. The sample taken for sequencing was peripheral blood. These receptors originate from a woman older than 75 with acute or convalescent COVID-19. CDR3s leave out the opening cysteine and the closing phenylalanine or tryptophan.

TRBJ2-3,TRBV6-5,ASSPTRTDTQY
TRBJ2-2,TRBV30,AWRVGRVYAGELF
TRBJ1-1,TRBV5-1,ASRQGQGNTEAF
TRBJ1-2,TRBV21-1,ASPALQTGGCGYT
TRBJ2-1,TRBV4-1,ASGGRINEQF
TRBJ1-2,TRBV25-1,ASSTPGEFYGYT
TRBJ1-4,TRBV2,ASSHPVEKLF
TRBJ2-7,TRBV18,ASSLSGNSYEQY
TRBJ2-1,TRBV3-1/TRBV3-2,ASSHLASEQF
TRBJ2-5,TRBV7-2,ASSSQTSRETQY
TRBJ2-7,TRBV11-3,ASSLGGASYEQY
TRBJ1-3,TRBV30,AWSNPGSSGNTIY
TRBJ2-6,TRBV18,ASSPPREIYSGANVLT
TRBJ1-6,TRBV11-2,ASSFSGTVNSPLH
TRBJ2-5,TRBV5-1,ASKLAGVETQY
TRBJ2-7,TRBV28,ASVQGYPYEQY